The subject of this entry is one TCR beta chain. The antigen remains unidentified. The CDR3 is 13 amino acids. The V and J ends lost 5 bases and 3 bases, in that order; junction bases with no gene match: 4. CDR1 and CDR2 (germline): LNHDA, SQIVND (reference sequence). Everyone who donated was a healthy bone marrow donor. There were likely unrecorded immune exposures, though donors were nominally healthy when sampled. This entry is derived from a study of cytomegalovirus exposure and HLA in healthy donors. The study's findings and limits: Being productive about 87% or about 30% of the time was typical of most TCR beta V segments in an earlier analysis. Later work associated 16,951 TCR beta sequences with HLA alleles at 0.05 false discovery rate.

The PCR employed 60 Vbeta primers together with 13 Jbeta primers. Profiled with immunoSEQ multiplex PCR; TCRdb holds only in-frame clones, not every one. The sample consists of around 150,000 clones, roughly 80% of them appearing once. This sequence joins TRBV19 and TRBJ2-7; TRBD1 agrees at 7 bases. This TCR was sampled from a middle-aged woman in good health and CMV-seropositive. Sample: PBMCs. The CDR3 is CASSYRGLYEQYF. CDR3 sequence (DNA): TGTGCCAGTAGTTACAGGGGCCTCTACGAGCAGTACTTC.